This TCR beta chain originates from a study of T cell repertoires in cytomegalovirus infection. Study at large: Public signatures in TCR beta pointed to CMV infection and matching HLA type.

Each CDR3 protein is one row after TCRdb ran MiXCR on the reads. The table shows hundreds of thousands of distinct CDR3 sequences, with around 30% occurring only once. J was trimmed by 1 base and V by 6 bases; bases with no gene match: 1. This CDR3 is 14 amino acids long. To note about this clonotype: Its antigen is unidentified.

The study, taken as a whole, reports: HLA-C-restricted CMV-specific TCR beta clonotypes were dominant in the ex vivo response. Identification of carriers of CMV plus the relevant HLA was achieved through cumulative public TCR beta family frequency.

The sequencing used cultured CD8+ T cells from PBMCs, collected from culture after CMV antigen stimulation. The clonotype comes from a human donor in good health (CMV status not recorded). Some clones in this sample may be carry-over from other donors' samples. The gene calls are TRBV12-3 or TRBV12-4 and TRBJ2-5, with 11 nucleotides matching TRBD1. The CDR3 spells CASRGTGGQETQYF. The CDR3, as DNA: TGTGCCAGCAGGGGGACAGGGGGCCAAGAGACCCAGTACTTC.